A single sample gave rise to the 19 T cell receptor beta chains below, sequenced in a study of T cell responses to AZD1222 COVID-19 vaccine. The table came from immunoSEQ multiplex PCR; TCRdb's copy has only in-frame clones and leaves some out. The sample has about 90,000 clones, 70% to 90% seen once. The sample here was peripheral blood, taken on day 0 of MenACWY control vaccination. These receptors were taken from an adult in good health.

The gene calls are TRBV11-2 and TRBJ1-2; perhaps TRBD1 as D (5 bases). The CDR3 consists of 16 residues. V lost 4 bases, J lost 4 bases, and 19 bases lay in between. Germline lookup yields CDR1 SGHAT and CDR2 FQNNGV. The DNA of the CDR3 is TGTGCCAGCAGCTCGCTACGGGGGGGAAACGCCTATGGCTACACCTTC. Translated: CASSSLRGGNAYGYTF.

V and J are TRBV28 and TRBJ1-1; D call uncertain. The V end lost 3 bases, the J end lost 4 bases, and 15 bases lay between the germline ends. The CDR3 spans 15 residues. CDR1 and CDR2 (germline): MDHEN, SYDVKM. The CDR3 spells CASSLGSGFRTEAFF. The DNA for the CDR3 is TGTGCCAGCAGTTTGGGGTCAGGTTTTCGCACTGAAGCTTTCTTT.

The rearrangement joins TRBV18 to TRBJ1-1; D gene uncertain. V was clipped by 2 bases and J by 7 bases, with 8 bases between them. CDR3 length: 12 amino acids. Germline CDR1 and CDR2: KGHSH and LQKENI. Here the CDR3 reads CASSPGEGEAFF. The CDR3 nucleotides read TGTGCCAGCTCACCAGGCGAGGGTGAAGCTTTCTTT.

The gene calls are TRBV27 and TRBJ1-1; D not resolved. CDR1 MNHEY and CDR2 SMNVEV come from the germline V gene (reference sequence). V lost 4 bases and J lost 3, with 9 bases in between. CDR3 length: 13 residues. The DNA for the CDR3 is TGTGCCAGCAGTTCTCGGGAGGACACTGAAGCTTTCTTT. Translating gives CASSSREDTEAFF.

The chain joins TRBV5-6 to TRBJ1-2; D is possibly TRBD1 (6 bases). The V gene lost 2 bases and the J gene lost 5 bases, with 16 bases spanning the gap. Germline assignment: CDR1 SGHDT and CDR2 YYEEEE. The CDR3 has 15 residues. As DNA, the CDR3 is TGTGCCAGCAGCTTAGGGACATCCCTTGGGTATGGCTACACCTTC. Encoded protein: CASSLGTSLGYGYTF.

The chain has TRBV5-5 and TRBJ1-2; D perhaps matches TRBD1 (6 bases). The CDR3 covers 12 residues. Germline V gene data show CDR1 as SGHKS and CDR2 as YYEKEE (reference sequence). Trimming left V 4 bases short and J 6 bases short, with 10 bases between. The CDR3 region has the DNA TGTGCCAGCAGCCTACAGGGCGATGGCTACACCTTC. Its protein product is CASSLQGDGYTF.

This rearrangement joins TRBV24-1 to TRBJ2-1, with TRBD2 as a possible D gene (5 bases). The length of the CDR3 is 15 residues. Germline V gives CDR1 KGHDR, CDR2 SFDVKD. V was cut by 5 bases and J by 0 bases, with 10 bases left in between. CDR3 nucleotides: TGTGCCACCAGTGGAGGGTGGCTCTCCTACAATGAGCAGTTCTTC. It translates to CATSGGWLSYNEQFF.

The chain joins TRBV19 to TRBJ1-3; D is possibly TRBD1 (6 bases). Germline-derived CDR1 and CDR2 are LNHDA and SQIVND (reference sequence). Trimming left V 6 bases short and J 2 bases short, with 8 bases between. This CDR3 is 13 amino acids long. The CDR3 region has the DNA TGTGCCAGTAGCGGACAGACTGGAAACACCATATATTTT. It yields the protein CASSGQTGNTIYF.

V usage is TRBV7-2 and J usage is TRBJ1-1; D call uncertain. The CDR3 is 13 amino acids. The germline V and J ends were trimmed by 1 base and 4 bases, with 7 bases remaining between them. The germline CDR1 and CDR2 sequences are SGHTA and FQGNSA. DNA of the CDR3: TGTGCCAGCAGCTTAGGCGTCGGCACTGAAGCTTTCTTT. Residues: CASSLGVGTEAFF. The variable domain in full, with the rest retrieved from reference TRBV7-2 and TRBJ1-1, is GAGVSQSPSNKVTEKGKDVELRCDPISGHTALYWYRQSLGQGLEFLIYFQGNSAPDKSGLPSDRFSAERTGGSVSTLTIQRTQQEDSAVYLCASSLGVGTEAFFGQGTRLTVV.

This clone was counted a single time. The V gene is TRBV29-1, the J gene TRBJ2-2; 7 positions agree with TRBD1. CDR3 length: 15 residues. V dropped 6 bases and J dropped 5; count of bases not matched to a gene: 12. CDR1 is SQVTM and CDR2 is ANQGSEA in the germline V gene. CDR3 nucleotides: TGCAGCGTGGTGTCCCCGACAGGGCGGACCGGGGAGCTGTTTTTT. It translates to CSVVSPTGRTGELFF.

Only a few counts were recorded for this clone. V and J are TRBV5-6 and TRBJ1-3, with 7 bases matching TRBD1. Unmatched junction bases numbered 3, after V lost 4 bases and J lost 2 bases. The CDR3 spans 14 residues. Germline values: CDR1 SGHDT, CDR2 YYEEEE. The CDR3 is CASSRDSAGNTIYF. Written as DNA, the CDR3 is TGTGCCAGCAGCAGGGACAGCGCTGGAAACACCATATATTTT.

V usage is TRBV15 and J usage is TRBJ1-1; weak D call: TRBD1 (5 bases). V was clipped by 3 bases and J by 6 bases, with 14 bases between them. Germline CDR1 and CDR2: LNHNV and YYDKDF (reference sequence). This CDR3 region has 14 residues. In DNA, the CDR3 is TGTGCCACCAGCAGGCGGAAGGGGCAGTCTGAAGCTTTCTTT. Amino acid sequence: CATSRRKGQSEAFF.

This clone was seen once. The V and J genes are TRBV19 and TRBJ1-2; TRBD1 aligns across 7 bases. The CDR3 is 15 amino acids. Germline CDR1 and CDR2: LNHDA and SQIVND (reference sequence). V was clipped by 4 bases and J by 5 bases; unmatched bases: 10. The CDR3 bases are TGTGCCAGTAGTACCTCCCCGGACAGGCAGTATGGCTACACCTTC. This translates into CASSTSPDRQYGYTF.

The rearrangement joins TRBV5-6 to TRBJ1-5; possibly TRBD1 for D (6 bases). Trimming shortened V by 4 bases and J by 1 base, and 12 bases separated the two germline ends. The CDR3 spans 15 residues. Germline CDR1 SGHDT, CDR2 YYEEEE. DNA for the CDR3: TGTGCCAGCAGCCTCGGGGACACCAGCAATCAGCCCCAGCATTTT. It yields the protein CASSLGDTSNQPQHF.

The genes are TRBV30 and TRBJ2-3; 11 bases map to TRBD1. The CDR3 is 13 amino acids. The V gene's germline CDR1 is GTSNPN and CDR2 SVGIG (reference sequence). V was clipped by 7 bases and J by 5 bases; unmatched bases: 5. CDR3 coding DNA: TGTGCCTCACCGGGACAGGGGGGAGATACGCAGTATTTT. Its translation is CASPGQGGDTQYF.

The chain has TRBV5-8 and TRBJ2-7; a possible D gene is TRBD2 (5 bases). V lost 4 bases, J lost 5 bases, and 13 bases lay in between. Germline V gene lookup returns CDR1 SGHTS and CDR2 YDEGEE. The CDR3 sequence is 13 residues long. CDR3 region: CASSPIGVDEQYF. In nucleotides, the CDR3 is TGTGCCAGCAGCCCGATCGGGGTGGACGAGCAGTACTTC. Complete variable domain (other parts from reference TRBV5-8 and TRBJ2-7): EAGVTQSPTHLIKTRGQQATLRCSPISGHTSVYWYQQALGLGLQFLLWYDEGEERNRGNFPPRFSGRQFPNYSSELNVNALELEDSALYLCASSPIGVDEQYFGPGTRLTVT.

The V gene is TRBV6-5, the J gene TRBJ1-4, with 7 bases fitting TRBD1. The germline V gene encodes CDR1 MNHEY and CDR2 SVGAGI. The CDR3 runs to 15 residues. V was pared by 5 bases and J by 7 bases, with 10 bases of the junction left unmatched. CDR3 nucleotides: TGTGCCAGCAGTCCCCGGGGGACAGTAGCTGAAAAACTGTTTTTT. Translation gives CASSPRGTVAEKLFF.

The chain couples TRBV7-9 to TRBJ1-5, with 7 bases that match TRBD1. CDR3 size: 16 residues. V shed 3 bases and J 2 bases; nucleotides not matched to a gene: 7. Germline-derived CDR1 and CDR2 are SEHNR and FQNEAQ (reference sequence). This chain's CDR3 is CASSFRQGGGNQPQHF. The CDR3, as DNA: TGTGCCAGCAGCTTCCGACAGGGAGGGGGCAATCAGCCCCAGCATTTT.

The J gene is TRBJ1-5, the V gene TRBV19, with TRBD1 identical over 8 bases. After removal of 7 bases from V and 7 bases from J, the junction contained 18 bases not matched to a gene. The CDR3 length is 17 residues. Germline CDR1 reads LNHDA; CDR2 reads SQIVND (reference sequence). CDR3 coding DNA: TGTGCCAGTACCTACTCCAGGACAGGGATTGTAAGGCAGCCCCAGCATTTT. Translating gives CASTYSRTGIVRQPQHF.